This record covers a single T cell receptor (beta chain). The sample is drawn from a study of blood T cell repertoires in COVID-19. Study summary: The cDNA or gDNA used as material had been derived from T cells, B-cell-depleted T cells, or PBMCs.

Libraries were prepared by immunoSEQ multiplex PCR; TCRdb keeps only in-frame clonotypes and omits some of them. The top ten clones hold 3% to 3.5% of a sample with approximately 500,000 clones, 75% to 90% of them seen once. Trimming stripped 2 bases from V and 8 bases from J, with 6 bases between. Germline V gene lookup returns CDR1 SGHTA and CDR2 FQGNSA. The CDR3 consists of 11 residues. This chain connects TRBV7-2 to TRBJ1-1; no clear D gene. This receptor was obtained from a human donor in a cohort sampled during active COVID-19. The sequenced sample consisted of peripheral blood. The CDR3 nucleotides are TGTGCCAGCAGCTTAAGAACAGAAGCTTTCTTT. This codes for CASSLRTEAFF. The whole variable domain, remainder taken from reference TRBV7-2 and TRBJ1-1, is GAGVSQSPSNKVTEKGKDVELRCDPISGHTALYWYRQSLGQGLEFLIYFQGNSAPDKSGLPSDRFSAERTGGSVSTLTIQRTQQEDSAVYLCASSLRTEAFFGQGTRLTVV.